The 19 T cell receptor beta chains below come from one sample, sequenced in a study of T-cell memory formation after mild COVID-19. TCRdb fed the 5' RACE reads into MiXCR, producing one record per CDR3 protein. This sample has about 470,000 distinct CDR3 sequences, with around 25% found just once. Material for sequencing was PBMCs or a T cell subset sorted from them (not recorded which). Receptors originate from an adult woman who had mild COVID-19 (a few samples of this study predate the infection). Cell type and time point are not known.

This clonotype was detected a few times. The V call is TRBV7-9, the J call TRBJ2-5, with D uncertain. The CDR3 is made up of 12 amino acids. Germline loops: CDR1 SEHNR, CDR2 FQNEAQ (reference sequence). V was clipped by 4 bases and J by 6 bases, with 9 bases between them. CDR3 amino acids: CASSSPRQTQYF. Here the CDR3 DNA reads TGTGCCAGCAGCTCACCCCGACAGACCCAGTACTTC.

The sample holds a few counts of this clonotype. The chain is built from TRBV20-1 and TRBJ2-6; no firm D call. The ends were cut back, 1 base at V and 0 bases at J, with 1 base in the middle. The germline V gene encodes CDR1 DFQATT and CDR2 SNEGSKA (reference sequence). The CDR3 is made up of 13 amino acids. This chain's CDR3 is CSARGSGANVLTF. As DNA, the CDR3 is TGCAGTGCTAGAGGCTCTGGGGCCAACGTCCTGACTTTC.

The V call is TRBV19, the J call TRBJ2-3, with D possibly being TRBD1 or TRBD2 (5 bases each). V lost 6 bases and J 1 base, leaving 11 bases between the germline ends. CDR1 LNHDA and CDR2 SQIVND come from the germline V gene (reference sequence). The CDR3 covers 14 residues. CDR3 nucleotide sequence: TGTGCCAGTAGCGGGGCCAGGGGCACAGATACGCAGTATTTT. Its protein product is CASSGARGTDTQYF.

In nucleotides, the CDR3 is TGTGCCAGCAGTTTATGGACAGGGATGGGCCGGGAGCTGTTTTTT. The encoded protein is CASSLWTGMGRELFF. The V call is TRBV12-3 or TRBV12-4, the J call TRBJ2-2; 8 bases align to TRBD1. Trimming removed 2 bases from V and 9 bases from J; junction bases left unmatched: 8. This CDR3 has 15 amino acids.

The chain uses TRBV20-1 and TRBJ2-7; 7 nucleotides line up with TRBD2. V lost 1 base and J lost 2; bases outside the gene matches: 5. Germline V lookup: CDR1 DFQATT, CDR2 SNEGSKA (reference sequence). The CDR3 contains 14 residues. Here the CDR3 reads CSARGVAGAYEQYF. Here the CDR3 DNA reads TGCAGTGCTAGAGGCGTAGCGGGCGCCTACGAGCAGTACTTC.

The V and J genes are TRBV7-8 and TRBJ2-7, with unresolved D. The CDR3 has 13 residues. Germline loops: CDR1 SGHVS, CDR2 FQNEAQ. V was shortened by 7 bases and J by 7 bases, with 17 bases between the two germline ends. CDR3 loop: CASTNIDPQEQYF. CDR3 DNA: TGTGCCAGCACCAATATAGACCCACAGGAGCAGTACTTC.

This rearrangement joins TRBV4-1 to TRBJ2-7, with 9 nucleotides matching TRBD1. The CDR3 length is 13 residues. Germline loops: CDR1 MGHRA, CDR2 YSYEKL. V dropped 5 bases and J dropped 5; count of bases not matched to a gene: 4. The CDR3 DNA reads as TGCGCCAGCAGCGCAACAGGGGGCCACGAGCAGTACTTC. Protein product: CASSATGGHEQYF.

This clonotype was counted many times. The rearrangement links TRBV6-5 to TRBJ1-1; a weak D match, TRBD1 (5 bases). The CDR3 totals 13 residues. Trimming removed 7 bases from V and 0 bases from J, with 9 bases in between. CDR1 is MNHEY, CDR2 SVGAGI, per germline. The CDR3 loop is CASTRGMNTEAFF. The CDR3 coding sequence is TGTGCCAGCACGCGGGGCATGAACACTGAAGCTTTCTTT.

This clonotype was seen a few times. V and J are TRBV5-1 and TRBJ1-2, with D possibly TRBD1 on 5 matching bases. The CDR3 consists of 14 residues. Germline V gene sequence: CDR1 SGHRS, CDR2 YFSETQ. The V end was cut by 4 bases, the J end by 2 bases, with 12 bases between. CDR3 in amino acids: CASSLVGGNYGYTF. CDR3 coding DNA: TGCGCCAGCAGCCTCGTTGGGGGAAACTATGGCTACACCTTC.

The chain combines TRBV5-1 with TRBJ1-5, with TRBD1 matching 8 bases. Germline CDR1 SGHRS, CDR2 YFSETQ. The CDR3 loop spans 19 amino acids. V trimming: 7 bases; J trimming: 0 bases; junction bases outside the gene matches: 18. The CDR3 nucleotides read TGCGCCAGCGACAGGACAGGGACTAGTCTTCCAGGTAGCAATCAGCCCCAGCATTTT. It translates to CASDRTGTSLPGSNQPQHF.

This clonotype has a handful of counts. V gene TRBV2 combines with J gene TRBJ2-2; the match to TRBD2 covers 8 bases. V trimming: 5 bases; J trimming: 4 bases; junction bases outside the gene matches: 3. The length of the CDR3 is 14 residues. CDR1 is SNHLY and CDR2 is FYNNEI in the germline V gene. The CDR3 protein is CASSQRGSTGELFF. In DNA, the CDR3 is TGTGCCAGCAGTCAGCGGGGGAGCACCGGGGAGCTGTTTTTT.

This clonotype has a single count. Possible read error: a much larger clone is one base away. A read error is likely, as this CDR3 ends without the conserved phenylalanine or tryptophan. The DNA of the CDR3 is TGTGCCATCAGTAGGCCGGACAGGTGGAACAATGAGCAGTTCTCC. This codes for CAISRPDRWNNEQFS. The chain carries TRBV10-3 and TRBJ2-1; TRBD1 matches 7 bases. The CDR3 runs to 15 residues. Germline V gene data show CDR1 as ENHRY and CDR2 as SYGVKD. With V trimmed by 5 bases and J by 5 bases, 9 bases remained unmatched.

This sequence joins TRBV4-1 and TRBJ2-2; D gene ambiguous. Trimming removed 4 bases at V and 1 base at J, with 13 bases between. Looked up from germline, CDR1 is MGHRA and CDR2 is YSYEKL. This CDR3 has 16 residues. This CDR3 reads CASSPKLGQNTGELFF. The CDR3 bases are TGCGCCAGCAGCCCCAAGCTTGGGCAGAACACCGGGGAGCTGTTTTTT.

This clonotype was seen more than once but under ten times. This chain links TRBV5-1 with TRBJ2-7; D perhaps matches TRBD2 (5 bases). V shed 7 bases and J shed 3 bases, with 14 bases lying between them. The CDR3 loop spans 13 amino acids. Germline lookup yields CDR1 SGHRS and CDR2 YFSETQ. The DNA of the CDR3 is TGCGCCAGCCATGAGGACGCGGGCTACGAGCAGTACTTC. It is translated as CASHEDAGYEQYF.

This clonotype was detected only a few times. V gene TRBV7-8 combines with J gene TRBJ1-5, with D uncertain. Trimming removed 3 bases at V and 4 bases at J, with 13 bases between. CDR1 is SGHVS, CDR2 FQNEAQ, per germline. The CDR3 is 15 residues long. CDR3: CASSFSPGVNQPQHF. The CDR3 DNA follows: TGTGCCAGCAGCTTCTCGCCCGGGGTTAATCAGCCCCAGCATTTT.

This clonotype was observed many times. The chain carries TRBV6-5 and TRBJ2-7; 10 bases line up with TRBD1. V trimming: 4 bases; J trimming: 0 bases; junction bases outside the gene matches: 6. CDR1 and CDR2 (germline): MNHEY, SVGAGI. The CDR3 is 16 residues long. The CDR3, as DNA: TGTGCCAGCAGTTCGTTGACAGGGGGCACCTCCTACGAGCAGTACTTC. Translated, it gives CASSSLTGGTSYEQYF.

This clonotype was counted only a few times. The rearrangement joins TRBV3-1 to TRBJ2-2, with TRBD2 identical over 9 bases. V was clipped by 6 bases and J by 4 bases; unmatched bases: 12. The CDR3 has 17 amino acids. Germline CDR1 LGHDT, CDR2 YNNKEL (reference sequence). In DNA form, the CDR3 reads TGTGCCAGCAGGGGTCTAGCGGGGCTCGGTCGCACCGGGGAGCTGTTTTTT. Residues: CASRGLAGLGRTGELFF.

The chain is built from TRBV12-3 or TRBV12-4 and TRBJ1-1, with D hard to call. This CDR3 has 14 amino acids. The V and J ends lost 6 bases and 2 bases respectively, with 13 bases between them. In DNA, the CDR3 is TGTGCCAGCAGCGATGCGAGGAGCAACACTGAAGCTTTCTTT. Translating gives CASSDARSNTEAFF.

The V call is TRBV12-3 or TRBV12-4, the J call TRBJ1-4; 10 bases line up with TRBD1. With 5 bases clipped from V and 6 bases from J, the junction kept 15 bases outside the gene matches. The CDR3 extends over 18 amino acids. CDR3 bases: TGTGCCAGCAGTCACTGGTCCGGGACAGGGGTTTTTGATGAAAAACTGTTTTTT. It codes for CASSHWSGTGVFDEKLFF.